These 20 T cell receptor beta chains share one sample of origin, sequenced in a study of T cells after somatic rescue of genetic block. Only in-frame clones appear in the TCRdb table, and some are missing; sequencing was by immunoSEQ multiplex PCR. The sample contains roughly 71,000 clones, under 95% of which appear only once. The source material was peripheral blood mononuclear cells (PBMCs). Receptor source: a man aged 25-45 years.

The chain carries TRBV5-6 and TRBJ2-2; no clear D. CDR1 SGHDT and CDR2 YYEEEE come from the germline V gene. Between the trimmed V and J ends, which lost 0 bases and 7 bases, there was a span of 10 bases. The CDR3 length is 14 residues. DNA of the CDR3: TGTGCCAGCAGCTTGGGACGAGTTGGCGGGGAGCTGTTTTTT. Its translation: CASSLGRVGGELFF.

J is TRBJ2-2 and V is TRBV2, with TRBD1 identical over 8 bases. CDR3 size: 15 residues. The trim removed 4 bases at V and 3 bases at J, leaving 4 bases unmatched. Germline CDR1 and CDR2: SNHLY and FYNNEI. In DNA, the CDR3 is TGTGCCAGCAGTGGACAGGGGTTGGACACCGGGGAGCTGTTTTTT. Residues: CASSGQGLDTGELFF.

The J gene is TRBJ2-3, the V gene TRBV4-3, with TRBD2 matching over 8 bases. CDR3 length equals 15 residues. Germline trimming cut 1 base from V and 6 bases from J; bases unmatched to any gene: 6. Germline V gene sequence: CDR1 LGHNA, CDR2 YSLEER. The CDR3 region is CASSQAGGALDTQYF. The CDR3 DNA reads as TGCGCCAGCAGCCAAGCGGGGGGGGCGCTGGATACGCAGTATTTT.

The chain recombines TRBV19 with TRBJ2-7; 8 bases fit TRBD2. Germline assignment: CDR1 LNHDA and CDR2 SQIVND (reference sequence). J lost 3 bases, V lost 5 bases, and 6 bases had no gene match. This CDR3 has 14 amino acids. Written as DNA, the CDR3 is TGTGCCAGTAGTGTGGGTAGCGGGAACTACGAGCAGTACTTC. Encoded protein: CASSVGSGNYEQYF.

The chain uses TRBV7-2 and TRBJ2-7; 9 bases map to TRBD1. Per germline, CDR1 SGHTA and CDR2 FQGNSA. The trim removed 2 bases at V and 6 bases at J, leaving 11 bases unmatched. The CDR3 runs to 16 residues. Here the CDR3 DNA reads TGTGCCAGCAGCTTATTAGGGGGGACAGGGAACGGCGAGCAGTACTTC. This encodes CASSLLGGTGNGEQYF.

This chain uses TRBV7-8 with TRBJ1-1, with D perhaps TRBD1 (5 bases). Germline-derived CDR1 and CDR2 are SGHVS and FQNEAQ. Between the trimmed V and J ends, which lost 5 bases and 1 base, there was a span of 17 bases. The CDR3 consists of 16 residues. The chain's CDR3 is CASSGRGGGENTEAFF. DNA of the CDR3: TGTGCCAGCAGCGGACGCGGGGGTGGGGAGAACACTGAAGCTTTCTTT.

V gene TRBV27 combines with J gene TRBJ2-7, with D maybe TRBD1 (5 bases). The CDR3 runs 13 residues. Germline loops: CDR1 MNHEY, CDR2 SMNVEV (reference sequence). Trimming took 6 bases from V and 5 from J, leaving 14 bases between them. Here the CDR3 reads CASRQGVKDEQYF. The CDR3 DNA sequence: TGTGCCAGCAGGCAGGGTGTTAAGGACGAGCAGTACTTC.

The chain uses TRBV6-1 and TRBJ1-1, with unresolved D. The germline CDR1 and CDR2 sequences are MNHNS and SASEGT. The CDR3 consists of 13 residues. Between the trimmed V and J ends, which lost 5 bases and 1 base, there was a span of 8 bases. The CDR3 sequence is CASSKQGNTEAFF. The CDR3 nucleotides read TGTGCCAGCAGTAAACAAGGGAACACTGAAGCTTTCTTT.

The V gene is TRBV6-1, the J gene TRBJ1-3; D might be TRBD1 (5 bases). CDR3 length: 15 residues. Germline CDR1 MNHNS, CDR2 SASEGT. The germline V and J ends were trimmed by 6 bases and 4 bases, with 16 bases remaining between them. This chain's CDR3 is CASSGNSRVGNTIYF. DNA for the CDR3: TGTGCCAGCAGCGGTAACTCCAGGGTAGGAAACACCATATATTTT.

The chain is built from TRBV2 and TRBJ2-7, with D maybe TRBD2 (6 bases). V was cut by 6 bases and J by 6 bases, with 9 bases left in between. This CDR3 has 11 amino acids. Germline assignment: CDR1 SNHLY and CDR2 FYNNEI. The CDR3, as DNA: TGTGCCAGCAGGGACGGGGGCGAGCAGTACTTC. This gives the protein CASRDGGEQYF.

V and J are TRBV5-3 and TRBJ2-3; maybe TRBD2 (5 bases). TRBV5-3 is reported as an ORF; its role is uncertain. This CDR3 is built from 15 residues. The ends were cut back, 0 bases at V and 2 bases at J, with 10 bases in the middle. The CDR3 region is CARSLAGLLTDTQYF. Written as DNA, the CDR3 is TGTGCCAGAAGCTTGGCCGGACTCCTCACAGATACGCAGTATTTT.

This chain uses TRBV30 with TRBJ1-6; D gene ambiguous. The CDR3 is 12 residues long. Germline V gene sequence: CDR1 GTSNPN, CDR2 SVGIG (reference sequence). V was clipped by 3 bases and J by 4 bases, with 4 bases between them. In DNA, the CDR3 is TGTGCCTGGAGGCTTTATAATTCACCCCTCCACTTT. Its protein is CAWRLYNSPLHF.

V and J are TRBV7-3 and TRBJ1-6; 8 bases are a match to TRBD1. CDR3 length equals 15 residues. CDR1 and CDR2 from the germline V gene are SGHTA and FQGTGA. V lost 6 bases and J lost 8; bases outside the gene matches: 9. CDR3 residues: CASRLTGQGDSPLHF. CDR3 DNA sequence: TGTGCCAGCAGATTGACCGGACAGGGAGATTCACCCCTCCACTTT.

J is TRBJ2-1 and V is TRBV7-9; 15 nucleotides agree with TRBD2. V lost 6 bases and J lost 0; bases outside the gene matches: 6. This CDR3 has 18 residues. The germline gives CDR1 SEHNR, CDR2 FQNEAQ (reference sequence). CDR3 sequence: CASRPGLAGGGSYNEQFF. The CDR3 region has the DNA TGTGCCAGCAGACCGGGACTAGCGGGAGGCGGCTCCTACAATGAGCAGTTCTTC.

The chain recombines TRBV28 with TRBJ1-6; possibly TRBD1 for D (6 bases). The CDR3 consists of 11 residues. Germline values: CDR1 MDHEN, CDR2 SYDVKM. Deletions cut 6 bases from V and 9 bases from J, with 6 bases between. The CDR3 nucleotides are TGTGCCAGCAGACAGGGTTCACCCCTCCACTTT. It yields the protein CASRQGSPLHF.

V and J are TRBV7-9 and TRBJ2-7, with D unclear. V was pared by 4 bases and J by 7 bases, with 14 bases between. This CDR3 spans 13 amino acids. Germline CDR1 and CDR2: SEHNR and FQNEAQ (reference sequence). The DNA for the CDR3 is TGTGCCAGCAGCTCCAGGTCATGGGTGGAGCAGTACTTC. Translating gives CASSSRSWVEQYF.

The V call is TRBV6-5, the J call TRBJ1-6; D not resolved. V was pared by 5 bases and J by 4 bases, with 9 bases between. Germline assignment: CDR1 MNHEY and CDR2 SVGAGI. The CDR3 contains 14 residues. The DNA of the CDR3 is TGTGCCAGCAGTCCGGGTGGGTATAATTCACCCCTCCACTTT. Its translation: CASSPGGYNSPLHF.

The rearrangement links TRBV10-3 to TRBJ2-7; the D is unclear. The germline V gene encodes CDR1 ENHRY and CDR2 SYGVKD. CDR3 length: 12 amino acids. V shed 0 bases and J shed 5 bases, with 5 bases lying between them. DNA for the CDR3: TGTGCCATCAGTGAGTCAGGGAACGAGCAGTACTTC. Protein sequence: CAISESGNEQYF.

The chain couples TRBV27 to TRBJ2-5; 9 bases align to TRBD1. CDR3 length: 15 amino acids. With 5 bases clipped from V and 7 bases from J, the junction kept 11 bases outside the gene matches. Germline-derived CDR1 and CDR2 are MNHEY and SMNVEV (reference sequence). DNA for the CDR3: TGTGCCAGCAGTGCCGCCGGGACAGGGATTGGGACCCAGTACTTC. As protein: CASSAAGTGIGTQYF.

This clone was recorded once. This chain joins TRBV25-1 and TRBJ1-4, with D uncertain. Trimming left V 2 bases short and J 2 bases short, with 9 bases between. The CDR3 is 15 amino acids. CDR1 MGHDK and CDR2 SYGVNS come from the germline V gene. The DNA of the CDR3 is TGTGCCAGCAGTGAAGCAAGGACCACTAATGAAAAACTGTTTTTT. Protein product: CASSEARTTNEKLFF.